A selection of T cell receptor beta chains follows, all from one sample in a study of T cell repertoires in cytomegalovirus infection. TCRdb re-derived calls from the reads in MiXCR, one entry per CDR3 protein. The sample yields nearly 650,000 distinct CDR3 sequences, 24% seen once. The sequencing sample was made of CD8+ T cells from PBMCs. The source of these receptors is a human donor in good health (CMV status not recorded). Some clones in this sample may be carry-over from other donors' samples. CDR3s include the opening cysteine and the closing phenylalanine or tryptophan. The D gene is left open where the match is weak. Clone size, where shown, is once, few, many, or a class for clones that have expanded.

cdr3_aa	cdr3_nt	v_call	clone_size	d_call	j_call
CASSADRRAKNIQYF	TGTGCCAGCAGCGCGGACAGGCGGGCCAAAAACATTCAGTACTTC	TRBV7-9	NA	TRBD1	TRBJ2-4
CASSLHPEQYF	TGTGCCAGCAGTCTTCATCCCGAGCAGTACTTC	TRBV28	many	NA	TRBJ2-7
CASTLYRPPAAKNIQYF	TGTGCCAGCACCCTTTACCGACCCCCTGCAGCCAAAAACATTCAGTACTTC	TRBV5-6	few	NA	TRBJ2-4
CASSLVARGRDSNQPQHF	TGTGCCAGCAGCTTAGTTGCCAGGGGGCGAGATAGCAATCAGCCCCAGCATTTT	TRBV7-9	many	TRBD1	TRBJ1-5
CAIPVDYNEQFF	TGTGCCATACCCGTGGACTACAATGAGCAGTTCTTC	TRBV12-3/TRBV12-4	few	NA	TRBJ2-1
CASSVGNTEAFF	TGTGCCAGCAGCGTGGGCAACACTGAAGCTTTCTTT	TRBV25-1	many	NA	TRBJ1-1
CSVEGDTGSSYNEQFF	TGCAGCGTTGAAGGAGATACAGGAAGCTCCTACAATGAGCAGTTCTTC	TRBV29-1	few	NA	TRBJ2-1
CASSLSGGRRDKETQYF	TGTGCCAGCAGTTTATCGGGGGGCCGCCGGGATAAAGAGACCCAGTACTTC	TRBV27	few	NA	TRBJ2-5
CASRGKGSYNSPLHF	TGTGCCAGCAGGGGGAAAGGCTCCTATAATTCACCCCTCCACTTT	TRBV2	NA	NA	TRBJ1-6
CASSPTGGGEKLFF	TGTGCCAGCAGTCCGACAGGGGGAGGGGAAAAACTGTTTTTT	TRBV12-3/TRBV12-4	few	TRBD1	TRBJ1-4